This passage covers 32 T cell receptor beta chains from one sample sequenced in a study of CXCR3-negative and CXCR3-positive naive CD8 T cells. Through 5' RACE with UMI labels, the TRB cDNA libraries were prepared. TCRdb re-called the 5' RACE reads; every CDR3 protein appears as one record, without DNA. The data include 85,000 to 130,000 distinct CDR3 sequences; the top ten clones carry 0.35% to 0.4%. Whole-study findings and limits: Researchers report that CXCR3-positive naive cells carry more hydrophobic TRB CDR3s than CXCR3-negative naive cells.

No antigen has been assigned to these receptors. Sequenced: naive CXCR3+ CD8+ T cells from blood. Subset here: CD45RO-CCR7+CD27+CD95- naive CD8+ T cells expressing CXCR3 (TNR3+). Receptors originate from a human donor in good health. Some clones in this sample may be carry-over from other donors' samples.

The chain employs TRBV12-3 or TRBV12-4 and TRBJ1-1. This CDR3 region has 14 residues. The CDR3 reads CASSLAYGDTEAFF.

The chain recombines TRBV10-2 with TRBJ2-7; with no DNA, the TCRdb D assignment of TRBD1 cannot be verified. The CDR3 covers 15 residues. Looked up from germline, CDR1 is WSHSY and CDR2 is SAAADI. The CDR3 protein is CASSEITGKDNEQYF.

The chain recombines TRBV7-9 with TRBJ2-7; the D call of TRBD2 rests on TCRdb alone, since no DNA is present to check it. The CDR3 runs 16 residues. Looked up from germline, CDR1 is SEHNR and CDR2 is FQNEAQ (reference sequence). The chain's CDR3 is CASSSTSGHPEGEQYF.

The chain uses TRBV5-5 and TRBJ2-1. The germline V gene encodes CDR1 SGHKS and CDR2 YYEKEE (reference sequence). This CDR3 is built from 13 residues. Here the CDR3 reads CASSLSQYNEKFF.

The V gene is TRBV20-1, the J gene TRBJ2-7; TCRdb indicates TRBD1, and absent DNA this call remains unverified. This CDR3 is built from 13 residues. Germline-derived CDR1 and CDR2 are DFQATT and SNEGSKA (reference sequence). The CDR3 loop is CSAGRPDSYEQYF.

The rearrangement uses TRBV7-9 and TRBJ2-7. Germline CDR1 and CDR2: SEHNR and FQNEAQ (reference sequence). The CDR3 contains 15 residues. The CDR3 loop reads CASSLAGQGLYEQYF.

The CDR3 spells CASSLGTQLYEQYF. The genes are TRBV7-6 and TRBJ2-7. The germline V gene has CDR1 SGHVS and CDR2 FNYEAQ. There are 14 residues in the CDR3.

CDR3 residues: CAISSGTGYVEQYF. V gene TRBV28 combines with J gene TRBJ2-7; with no DNA, the TCRdb D assignment of TRBD1 cannot be verified. This CDR3 is 14 amino acids long. Germline lookup yields CDR1 MDHEN and CDR2 SYDVKM.

The chain employs TRBV5-8 and TRBJ2-1; TCRdb gives TRBD2 as the D gene, but with no DNA this cannot be confirmed. The germline gives CDR1 SGHTS, CDR2 YDEGEE. The CDR3 sequence is 18 residues long. The CDR3 loop reads CASSLSLAGGSSYNEQFF.

The J gene is TRBJ2-3, the V gene TRBV27; the TCRdb D gene call, TRBD2, has no DNA to confirm it. Germline CDR1 reads MNHEY; CDR2 reads SMNVEV (reference sequence). There are 14 residues in the CDR3. The CDR3 reads CASCPSWSTDTQYF.

This chain uses TRBV20-1 with TRBJ2-2; the D call of TRBD1 rests on TCRdb alone, since no DNA is present to check it. Germline V gives CDR1 DFQATT, CDR2 SNEGSKA (reference sequence). The CDR3 spans 15 residues. The CDR3 loop is CSAKPGRRDTGELFF.

The gene calls are TRBV9 and TRBJ1-2. The CDR3 contains 13 residues. Germline V gives CDR1 SGDLS, CDR2 YYNGEE. CDR3 amino acids: CASSVAGDYGYTF.

The chain couples TRBV2 to TRBJ2-1; TCRdb names TRBD2, which stays unverified in the absence of DNA. Looked up from germline, CDR1 is SNHLY and CDR2 is FYNNEI. The CDR3 totals 14 residues. This CDR3 is CARKLAGDRVGQFF.

This rearrangement joins TRBV21-1 to TRBJ2-5; TCRdb names TRBD1, which stays unverified in the absence of DNA. TRBV21-1 is a listed pseudogene. The CDR3 has 14 residues. CDR3 sequence reads: CALSAGQGQETQYF.

J is TRBJ2-7 and V is TRBV20-1; the D call from TCRdb, TRBD1, cannot be confirmed without DNA. The germline V gene encodes CDR1 DFQATT and CDR2 SNEGSKA (reference sequence). This CDR3 spans 13 amino acids. The chain's CDR3 is CSAAPTGSYEQYF.

The chain uses TRBV4-1 and TRBJ2-1. The V gene's germline CDR1 is MGHRA and CDR2 YSYEKL. This CDR3 is built from 14 residues. This chain's CDR3 is CASSPRKSAQEQFF.

This chain uses TRBV29-1 with TRBJ2-1; the TCRdb D gene call, TRBD1, has no DNA to confirm it. Per the germline V gene, CDR1 is SQVTM and CDR2 is ANQGSEA. CDR3 size: 13 residues. CDR3 region: CSVPRGDYNEQFF.

This chain connects TRBV30 to TRBJ2-2; the D call from TCRdb, TRBD1, cannot be confirmed without DNA. Germline lookup yields CDR1 GTSNPN and CDR2 SVGIG (reference sequence). The CDR3 sequence is 15 residues long. The CDR3 sequence is CAWERDTEITGELFF.

The chain links TRBV19 to TRBJ1-1; no DNA is available, so the TRBD1 call from TCRdb remains unchecked. The germline gives CDR1 LNHDA, CDR2 SQIVND (reference sequence). The CDR3 extends over 16 amino acids. The CDR3 region is CASSFDRGVLNTEAFF.

This chain joins TRBV7-2 and TRBJ2-2; TCRdb selects TRBD2, and the lack of DNA leaves this call unchecked. The CDR3 spans 17 residues. Per the germline V gene, CDR1 is SGHTA and CDR2 is FQGNSA. CDR3 protein: CASSLVTMGVQTGELFF.

This chain joins TRBV10-1 and TRBJ2-7. CDR3 length equals 15 residues. Germline V lookup: CDR1 WNHNN, CDR2 SYGVQD (reference sequence). The CDR3 spells CASSEGSEASYEQYF.

The chain employs TRBV20-1 and TRBJ1-1; no DNA is available, so the TRBD1 call from TCRdb remains unchecked. Germline V gene sequence: CDR1 DFQATT, CDR2 SNEGSKA (reference sequence). The CDR3 extends over 13 amino acids. This CDR3 is CSARNRLNTEAFF.

The genes are TRBV7-9 and TRBJ2-7; TCRdb outputs TRBD1, but without DNA this stays unchecked. Germline loops: CDR1 SEHNR, CDR2 FQNEAQ (reference sequence). The CDR3 has 15 amino acids. The CDR3 sequence is CASSERDSTTYEQYF. Variable domain in full (rest from reference TRBV7-9 and TRBJ2-7): DTGVSQNPRHKITKRGQNVTFRCDPISEHNRLYWYRQTLGQGPEFLTYFQNEAQLEKSRLLSDRFSAERPKGSFSTLEIQRTEQGDSAMYLCASSERDSTTYEQYFGPGTRLTVT.

This chain joins TRBV12-3 or TRBV12-4 and TRBJ2-5; TCRdb proposes TRBD2, but this gene call is untestable without DNA. The CDR3 extends over 14 amino acids. The CDR3: CASSLLAEKETQYF.

The chain recombines TRBV5-1 with TRBJ2-2. The CDR3 is 13 amino acids. Germline-derived CDR1 and CDR2 are SGHRS and YFSETQ. The chain's CDR3 is CASSLINTGELFF.

The J gene is TRBJ2-7, the V gene TRBV7-2. The CDR3 is made up of 14 amino acids. CDR1 SGHTA and CDR2 FQGNSA come from the germline V gene. The CDR3 protein is CASSLGSRTYEQYF.

V is TRBV7-8 and J is TRBJ1-5. This CDR3 contains 15 residues. Germline V CDR1 and CDR2: SGHVS, FQNEAQ. The CDR3 sequence is CASSLLRGRNQPQHF. Looking up the rest from reference TRBV7-8 and TRBJ1-5 gives the full variable domain: GAGVSQSPRYKVAKRGQDVALRCDPISGHVSLFWYQQALGQGPEFLTYFQNEAQLDKSGLPSDRFFAERPEGSVSTLKIQRTQQEDSAVYLCASSLLRGRNQPQHFGDGTRLSIL.

V usage is TRBV30 and J usage is TRBJ1-1; TCRdb's D call, TRBD1, is unchecked because there is no DNA. CDR1 and CDR2 from the germline V gene are GTSNPN and SVGIG (reference sequence). The CDR3 totals 16 residues. Here the CDR3 reads CAWSQGGQGMNTEAFF.

The rearrangement links TRBV28 to TRBJ2-6; the TRBD1 assignment by TCRdb is unverifiable without DNA. The CDR3 contains 18 residues. Germline V CDR1 and CDR2: MDHEN, SYDVKM. This CDR3 reads CASSHTQLTGEGANVLTF. Using reference TRBV28 and TRBJ2-6 for the parts outside the CDR3, the full variable domain is DVKVTQSSRYLVKRTGEKVFLECVQDMDHENMFWYRQDPGLGLRLIYFSYDVKMKEKGDIPEGYSVSREKKERFSLILESASTNQTSMYLCASSHTQLTGEGANVLTFGAGSRLTVL.

This chain joins TRBV29-1 and TRBJ2-1; TCRdb's assignment of TRBD2 cannot be checked, as there is no DNA. CDR1 SQVTM and CDR2 ANQGSEA come from the germline V gene. This CDR3 has 14 amino acids. The CDR3 is CSVDPAGGNNEQFF.

The chain recombines TRBV12-3 or TRBV12-4 with TRBJ2-7; the D gene TCRdb calls, TRBD2, cannot be checked with no DNA. The CDR3 has 14 residues. CDR3 loop: CASSFLAGVGEQYF.

The genes are TRBV19 and TRBJ2-2; TCRdb's assignment of TRBD2 cannot be checked, as there is no DNA. The CDR3 extends over 21 amino acids. Per the germline V gene, CDR1 is LNHDA and CDR2 is SQIVND (reference sequence). The chain's CDR3 is CASSIDPPGLAGVGGTGELFF.